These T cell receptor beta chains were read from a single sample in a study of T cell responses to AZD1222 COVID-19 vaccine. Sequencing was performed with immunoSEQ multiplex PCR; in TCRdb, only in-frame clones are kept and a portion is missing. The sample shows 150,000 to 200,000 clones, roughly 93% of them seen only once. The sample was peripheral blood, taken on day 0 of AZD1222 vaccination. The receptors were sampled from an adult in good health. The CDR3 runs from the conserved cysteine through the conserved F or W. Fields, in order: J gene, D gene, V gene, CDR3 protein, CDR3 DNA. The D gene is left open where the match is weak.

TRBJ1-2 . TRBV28 CASSVGKNGYTF TGTGCCAGCAGCGTCGGAAAAAATGGCTACACCTTC
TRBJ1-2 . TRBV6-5 CASSFKGRPNYGYTF TGTGCCAGCAGTTTCAAGGGGAGACCTAACTATGGCTACACCTTC
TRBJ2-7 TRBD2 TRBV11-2 CASSRVLAGAYEQYF TGTGCCAGCAGCCGCGTCCTAGCGGGAGCGTACGAGCAGTACTTC
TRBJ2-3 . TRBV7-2 CASGFFGDTQYF TGTGCCAGCGGATTCTTCGGGGATACGCAGTATTTT
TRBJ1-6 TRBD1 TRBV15 CATSIRDSNSPLHF TGTGCCACCAGCATCCGGGACAGCAATTCACCCCTCCACTTT
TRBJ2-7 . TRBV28 CASTPGGGYEQYF TGTGCCAGCACACCGGGGGGCGGATACGAGCAGTACTTC
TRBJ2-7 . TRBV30 CACQRGDHSYEQYF TGTGCCTGCCAGAGGGGGGATCACTCCTACGAGCAGTACTTC
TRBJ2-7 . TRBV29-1 CSVEETSSSYEQYF TGCAGCGTTGAAGAGACGTCATCGTCCTACGAGCAGTACTTC
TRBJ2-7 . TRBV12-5 CASGLVMENGAAYEQYF TGTGCTAGTGGTTTGGTAATGGAGAATGGGGCGGCCTACGAGCAGTACTTC
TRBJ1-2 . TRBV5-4 CASSLDIYGYTF TGTGCCAGCAGCCTCGATATCTATGGCTACACCTTC
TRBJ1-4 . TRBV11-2 CASSSGPGRLHEKLFF TGTGCCAGCAGCTCAGGACCAGGGCGGCTTCATGAAAAACTGTTTTTT